The present T cell receptor beta chain was sequenced within a study of blood T cell repertoires in COVID-19. Whole-study context: The United States, Italy and Spain were the sources of the acute and convalescent COVID-19 samples.

Measured with immunoSEQ multiplex PCR; TCRdb has only the in-frame clones, and not every one. The sample has some 110,000 clones; roughly 81% are singletons. The length of the CDR3 is 12 residues. V lost 7 bases and J 0 bases, leaving 8 bases between the germline ends. CDR1 and CDR2 (germline): SQVTM, ANQGSEA. What was sequenced was peripheral blood. The receptor was isolated from a man aged 40-55 years with acute or convalescent COVID-19. This rearrangement joins TRBV29-1 to TRBJ2-3; perhaps TRBD2 as D (5 bases). CDR3 protein: CSAWESTDTQYF. In DNA, the CDR3 is TGCAGCGCGTGGGAGAGCACAGATACGCAGTATTTT.